This TCR beta chain appears in the sequencing data of a study of cytotoxic CD8 clonotypes in ibrutinib-treated CLL. At the level of the study: Response was recorded as partial in 24 patients and complete in 2; at median roughly 73 months, approximately 14 remained remitted and about twelve had progressed. Study-wide results and limits: Clonality was higher at ibrutinib response and returned toward baseline at progression.

Germline V gives CDR1 SGHRS, CDR2 YFSETQ. CDR3 length: 13 amino acids. Trimming shortened V by 0 bases and J by 6 bases, and 9 bases separated the two germline ends. On this clone: Its cognate antigen is unknown.

Sequenced by immunoSEQ multiplex PCR; TCRdb stores in-frame clones only, minus some. The sample lists approximately 130,000 clones; 84% were seen once. This receptor was identified in a human donor with chronic lymphocytic leukemia. This chain connects TRBV5-1 to TRBJ1-1; D not resolved. The specimen comprised PBMCs, sampled after 24 months of ibrutinib treatment. DNA of the CDR3: TGCGCCAGCAGCTTGGCCATCGGGGCTGAAGCTTTCTTT. Protein sequence: CASSLAIGAEAFF.